This T cell receptor beta chain was identified in a study of CD8 T cells in ankylosing spondylitis. Overall study results and limits: Roughly eight highly homologous variants made up a TCR beta motif that seemed to typify ankylosing spondylitis blood. Reportedly, disease-linked clones are significantly enriched in ankylosing spondylitis patients' matched synovial fluid.

One entry per CDR3 protein, called by TCRdb with MiXCR from the 5' RACE reads. This sample has about 340,000 distinct CDR3 sequences; less than 10% occur once, and the top ten carry more than 12%. The CDR3 length is 15 residues. V lost 6 bases to trimming and J lost 5 bases; unmatched junction nucleotides: 7. About this clonotype itself: Its antigen is not known.

V gene TRBV12-3 or TRBV12-4 combines with J gene TRBJ2-1; 10 bases fit TRBD2. This clonotype was obtained from a male donor with ankylosing spondylitis. The specimen was blood, either unsorted or a sorted T cell fraction (not recorded which). The CDR3 nucleotides are TGTGCCAGCAGGGAACTAGCGGGAATCAACAATGAGCAGTTCTTC. It specifies CASRELAGINNEQFF.